This T cell receptor gamma chain was captured by sequencing in a study of Vδ1+ human thymocytes. Study-wide results and caveats: Highly polyclonal TRG and TRD repertoires with Gaussian CDR3 length distributions appeared in thymus.

In its sample, this clone was seen a few times. The antigen remains undetermined. With V trimmed by 5 bases and J by 12 bases, 10 bases remained unmatched. Germline V lookup: CDR1 EGSTGY, CDR2 YDSYTSSV. The CDR3 loop spans 11 amino acids. Extracted RNA was reverse transcribed into cDNA. CDR3 amplicons came from multiplex PCR with pooled V-gene forward and constant-region reverse primers. TCRdb called clones from the multiplex PCR reads again using CATT. Here the sample spans tens of thousands of gamma-chain clones, 20% to 25% being singletons. The sample taken for sequencing was Vdelta1+ gamma-delta thymocytes from the thymus. Subset here: FACS-sorted CD3+ TCRalphabeta- TCRVdelta1+ TCRVdelta2- thymocytes. The chain joins TRGV4 to TRGJ1 or TRGJ2. The clonotype was recovered from a girl under three years old who had congenital heart surgery. The CDR3 coding sequence is TGTGCCACCTGGGCCGCTAGGTGGAAACTCTTT. This sequence encodes CATWAARWKLF.